Listed here is a single TCR beta chain. V lost 1 base, J lost 2 bases, and 8 bases lay in between. CDR3 length equals 14 residues. Germline V lookup: CDR1 LGHNA, CDR2 YSLEER. This record comes from a study of shared clonotypes between healthy human individuals. Division of CD4+ cells produced a CD45RA+ naive subset and a CD45RA-negative memory subset. The authors distributed each subset's genomic DNA evenly over several immunoSEQ plates. It was around 220 ng DNA, around 33,000 T cell genomes, that sorted-subset replicate PCRs used. Assay: immunoSEQ multiplex PCR; the TCRdb copy retains only in-frame clones and omits some. The sample consists of around 1.4 million clones, 98% of them appearing once.

The genes are TRBV4-3 and TRBJ1-1; the D is unclear. The source is a man aged 25-45 years in good health. The sample taken for sequencing was naive CD4+ T cells sorted from blood. Subset given: CD45RA+ positively selected. The CDR3 is CASSQGQRNTEAFF. CDR3 in DNA: TGCGCCAGCAGCCAAGGTCAAAGAAACACTGAAGCTTTCTTT.